This T cell receptor (beta chain) was captured in a study of cytomegalovirus exposure and HLA in healthy donors. Germline V gene lookup returns CDR1 SGDLS and CDR2 YYNGEE. V lost 4 bases and J 9 bases, leaving 10 bases between the germline ends. The CDR3 contains 11 residues. The PCR ran on 60 Vbeta and 13 Jbeta primers. Original methodology: In a later analysis, the count reached tens of millions of unique TCR beta chains, with roughly 11 million shared. TCRdb's copy holds only in-frame clones and misses some; the assay was immunoSEQ multiplex PCR. V, J and clone size are those of that table, while D and trimming were read from the DNA. The table includes around 130,000 clones, under 90% detected once.

The receptor comes from a woman between 35 and 50 years old in good health and CMV-seronegative. The source material was PBMCs. The chain recombines TRBV9 with TRBJ1-1, with TRBD1 as a possible D gene (5 bases). The DNA for the CDR3 is TGTGCCAGCAGCACGACAGATAAAGCTTTCTTT. As protein: CASSTTDKAFF.